The T cell receptor (beta chain) under discussion was sequenced for a study of blood T cell repertoires in COVID-19. For the study at large: COVID-19 samples from acute and convalescent phases originated in the United States, Italy and Spain. T cells, B-cell-depleted T cells, or PBMCs provided the cDNA or gDNA that served as material.

As originally analysed: The authors estimated nucleated cell counts from reference gene primer amplification. The method was immunoSEQ multiplex PCR; TCRdb's version includes in-frame clones alone and lacks a portion of them. V and J calls and clone size are those listed in that table; D and trimming were worked out from the DNA. The data hold 200,000 to 300,000 clones, with 84% observed a single time. The TCR comes from a man aged 60 to 69 with acute or convalescent COVID-19. Sample: peripheral blood.

The CDR3 sequence: CASSQESLGNTRNSPLHF. In DNA, the CDR3 is TGTGCCAGCAGCCAAGAGTCGCTAGGCAACACACGGAATTCACCCCTCCACTTT. This chain uses TRBV3-1 (or the pseudogene TRBV3-2) with TRBJ1-6; D is ambiguous. There are 18 residues in the CDR3. V was pared by 0 bases and J by 7 bases, with 19 bases between. CDR1 is LGHDT, CDR2 YNNKEL, per germline (reference sequence).